Below, 8 T cell receptor beta chains from the same sample are listed, as sequenced in a study of follicular helper T cells after annual influenza vaccination. Only in-frame clones appear in the TCRdb table, and some are missing; sequencing was by immunoSEQ multiplex PCR. The sample comprises about 11,000 clones, roughly four fifths of which are singletons, and roughly 0.87% rests with the top ten. The sample was CXCR5- memory CD4+ T cells sorted from blood, taken 6 weeks after influenza vaccination. These receptors were obtained from an adult who received the influenza vaccine.

The gene calls are TRBV5-8 and TRBJ1-4; no definite D call. Trimming took 0 bases from V and 0 from J, leaving 15 bases between them. The CDR3 length is 18 residues. Germline values: CDR1 SGHTS, CDR2 YDEGEE. CDR3 amino acids: CASSLVTDTPSTNEKLFF. DNA of the CDR3: TGTGCCAGCAGCTTGGTCACCGATACCCCCTCAACTAATGAAAAACTGTTTTTT.

This rearrangement joins TRBV7-8 to TRBJ2-7, with TRBD2 as a possible D gene (6 bases). V was pared by 5 bases and J by 2 bases, with 16 bases between. Germline CDR1 reads SGHVS; CDR2 reads FQNEAQ. The CDR3 totals 15 residues. CDR3 nucleotides: TGTGCCAGCAGCCTGAGGGGAGGCCCAACCTACGAGCAGTACTTC. It codes for CASSLRGGPTYEQYF.

The rearrangement joins TRBV29-1 to TRBJ1-5; the match to TRBD1 covers 8 bases. The CDR3 loop spans 16 amino acids. Per germline, CDR1 SQVTM and CDR2 ANQGSEA. V gave up 6 bases and J gave up 6 bases; unmatched junction bases: 16. The CDR3 loop is CSVRTGGAGGRQPQHF. CDR3 coding DNA: TGCAGCGTCCGAACGGGGGGAGCAGGGGGCCGTCAGCCCCAGCATTTT.

This clone has only one observation. The CDR3 here is CASSPNPGQDNYGYTF. The CDR3 region has the DNA TGTGCCAGCAGTCCAAACCCCGGACAGGACAATTATGGCTACACCTTC. The chain combines TRBV28 with TRBJ1-2, with 7 bases that match TRBD1. Germline CDR1 is MDHEN and CDR2 is SYDVKM. The CDR3 runs 16 residues. J lost 5 bases, V lost 5 bases, and 14 bases had no gene match.

This clone was detected only a few times. V and J are TRBV5-5 and TRBJ2-7; possibly TRBD1 for D (5 bases). V dropped 0 bases and J dropped 13 bases, with 14 bases sitting between them. The CDR3 runs 12 residues. CDR1 and CDR2 (germline): SGHKS, YYEKEE (reference sequence). The CDR3 DNA reads TGTGCCAGCAGCTTGGCCCAGGGAAAGTCCTACTTC. It is translated as CASSLAQGKSYF.

The rearrangement links TRBV5-1 to TRBJ2-7; TRBD2 aligns across 10 bases. In germline, CDR1 is SGHRS, CDR2 YFSETQ. The V and J ends lost 1 base and 6 bases, in that order; junction bases with no gene match: 10. The CDR3 has 16 amino acids. Here the CDR3 reads CASSLRAGGPDGEQYF. DNA of the CDR3: TGCGCCAGCAGCTTGCGAGCGGGAGGGCCAGATGGCGAGCAGTACTTC.

The genes are TRBV5-8 and TRBJ2-7, with no clear D. The CDR3 contains 11 residues. V shed 4 bases and J shed 5 bases, with 7 bases lying between them. Germline loops: CDR1 SGHTS, CDR2 YDEGEE. The DNA for the CDR3 is TGTGCCAGCAGCCTCCTCGACGAGCAGTACTTC. It codes for CASSLLDEQYF.

This clone has only one observation. The chain has TRBV25-1 and TRBJ1-5; TRBD1 matches 12 bases. Trimming took 6 bases from V and 4 from J; bases not matched to a gene: 1. Germline lookup yields CDR1 MGHDK and CDR2 SYGVNS. The CDR3 contains 14 residues. The CDR3 coding sequence is TGTGCCAGCAGGGGACAGGGGGCGAATCAGCCCCAGCATTTT. Its translation is CASRGQGANQPQHF.